These 13 T cell receptor beta chains were all obtained from the same sample, sequenced in a study of T cells in narcolepsy. This table comes from immunoSEQ multiplex PCR, and its TCRdb copy is limited to in-frame clones, with some not included. The sample records roughly 15,000 clones, 65% to 90% being singletons. The material sequenced was memory (CD45RA-) CD4+ T cells from blood. These receptors were collected from a human donor in good health.

The chain is built from TRBV18 and TRBJ1-2, with a weak D call TRBD1 (5 bases). Germline CDR1 is KGHSH and CDR2 is LQKENI. The CDR3 contains 13 residues. Between the trimmed V and J ends, which lost 2 bases and 8 bases, there was a span of 12 bases. CDR3 residues: CASSPTQTDGYTF. CDR3 DNA: TGTGCCAGCTCACCAACGCAGACAGACGGCTACACCTTC.

The chain has TRBV6-1 and TRBJ2-7; 11 positions agree with TRBD2. Germline V CDR1 and CDR2: MNHNS, SASEGT. The CDR3 has 14 amino acids. J was trimmed by 3 bases and V by 6 bases; bases with no gene match: 4. CDR3 sequence reads: CASSPSGRYYEQYF. CDR3 in DNA: TGTGCCAGCAGCCCTAGCGGGAGGTACTACGAGCAGTACTTC.

The chain joins TRBV18 to TRBJ1-2; TRBD1 agrees at 8 bases. The trim removed 6 bases at V and 2 bases at J, leaving 8 bases unmatched. In germline, CDR1 is KGHSH, CDR2 LQKENI. This CDR3 contains 15 residues. This CDR3 is CASSQGTGGNYGYTF. CDR3 nucleotide sequence: TGTGCCAGCTCCCAGGGGACAGGAGGAAACTATGGCTACACCTTC.

The chain joins TRBV19 to TRBJ1-2; weak D call: TRBD1 (5 bases). The CDR3 sequence is 12 residues long. Germline CDR1 reads LNHDA; CDR2 reads SQIVND (reference sequence). Deletions cut 5 bases from V and 8 bases from J, with 12 bases between. CDR3 amino acids: CASSLGLGGYTF. CDR3 coding DNA: TGTGCCAGTAGTCTGGGACTGGGGGGCTACACCTTC. The full variable domain, with the rest looked up from reference TRBV19 and TRBJ1-2, is DGGITQSPKYLFRKEGQNVTLSCEQNLNHDAMYWYRQDPGQGLRLIYYSQIVNDFQKGDIAEGYSVSREKKESFPLTVTSAQKNPTAFYLCASSLGLGGYTFGSGTRLTVV.

V gene TRBV14 combines with J gene TRBJ1-1, with D perhaps matching TRBD1 (6 bases). Germline values: CDR1 SGHDN, CDR2 FVKESK. This CDR3 region has 19 residues. Trimming took off 3 bases at V and 6 bases at J, with 29 bases between the two ends. The CDR3 nucleotides read TGTGCCAGCAGCCAGGCTAGATGGGACATAATAAGTGGGCGCGCTGAAGCTTTCTTT. Protein sequence: CASSQARWDIISGRAEAFF.

This clone appeared once. The V gene is TRBV5-1, the J gene TRBJ2-1, with unresolved D. The CDR3 totals 11 residues. Deletions cut 4 bases from V and 4 bases from J, with 3 bases between. CDR1 is SGHRS, CDR2 YFSETQ, per germline. The CDR3 region is CASSEYNEQFF. The CDR3 nucleotides are TGCGCCAGCAGCGAGTACAATGAGCAGTTCTTC.

The rearrangement links TRBV10-3 to TRBJ1-4; possibly TRBD1 for D (5 bases). This CDR3 region has 13 residues. Germline CDR1 reads ENHRY; CDR2 reads SYGVKD. V dropped 5 bases and J dropped 8 bases, with 12 bases sitting between them. In nucleotides, the CDR3 is TGTGCCATCAGTTACGGTTCAGGGGAAAAACTGTTTTTT. This translates into CAISYGSGEKLFF.

V usage is TRBV5-1 and J usage is TRBJ2-5; 10 bases agree with TRBD2. The CDR3 length is 15 residues. Per germline, CDR1 SGHRS and CDR2 YFSETQ. With 2 bases clipped from V and 7 bases from J, the junction kept 8 bases outside the gene matches. The CDR3 loop is CASSFTSGIGWTQYF. As DNA, the CDR3 is TGCGCCAGCAGCTTCACTAGCGGGATTGGGTGGACCCAGTACTTC.

The chain uses TRBV9 and TRBJ2-1; 10 bases match TRBD2. The CDR3 consists of 15 residues. Germline CDR1 is SGDLS and CDR2 is YYNGEE. With 2 bases clipped from V and 4 bases from J, the junction kept 3 bases outside the gene matches. The CDR3 is CASSVSGGQYNEQFF. Here the CDR3 DNA reads TGTGCCAGCAGCGTTAGCGGGGGGCAGTACAATGAGCAGTTCTTC.

This clone showed up just once. This chain links TRBV2 with TRBJ1-2; D remains unclear. The germline gives CDR1 SNHLY, CDR2 FYNNEI. This CDR3 comprises 12 residues. With 5 bases removed from V and 8 bases from J, the gap between germline ends came to 12 bases. CDR3 region: CASSSTLLGYTF. DNA for the CDR3: TGTGCCAGCAGTTCCACCCTCCTAGGCTACACCTTC.

The genes are TRBV27 and TRBJ2-6, with 7 nucleotides matching TRBD1. Germline CDR1 MNHEY, CDR2 SMNVEV (reference sequence). The CDR3 length is 17 residues. The trim removed 6 bases at V and 0 bases at J, leaving 8 bases unmatched. The CDR3 coding sequence is TGTGCCAGCAGACGGGACAGCCAAAGCTCTGGGGCCAACGTCCTGACTTTC. It specifies CASRRDSQSSGANVLTF.

The rearrangement uses TRBV5-1 and TRBJ2-7, with TRBD2 matching 8 bases. V lost 5 bases to trimming and J lost 6 bases; unmatched junction nucleotides: 10. There are 14 residues in the CDR3. Per the germline V gene, CDR1 is SGHRS and CDR2 is YFSETQ. CDR3 loop: CASREAGAYGEQYF. The CDR3 coding sequence is TGCGCCAGCAGGGAAGCGGGAGCATACGGCGAGCAGTACTTC.

The rearrangement uses TRBV7-2 and TRBJ1-1; tentatively, D is TRBD1 (5 bases). Germline V CDR1 and CDR2: SGHTA, FQGNSA. The CDR3 runs 15 residues. With 1 base removed from V and 5 bases from J, the gap between germline ends came to 14 bases. As DNA, the CDR3 is TGTGCCAGCAGCTTAGTGGTGGGGGGTCGAACTGAAGCTTTCTTT. The encoded protein is CASSLVVGGRTEAFF.